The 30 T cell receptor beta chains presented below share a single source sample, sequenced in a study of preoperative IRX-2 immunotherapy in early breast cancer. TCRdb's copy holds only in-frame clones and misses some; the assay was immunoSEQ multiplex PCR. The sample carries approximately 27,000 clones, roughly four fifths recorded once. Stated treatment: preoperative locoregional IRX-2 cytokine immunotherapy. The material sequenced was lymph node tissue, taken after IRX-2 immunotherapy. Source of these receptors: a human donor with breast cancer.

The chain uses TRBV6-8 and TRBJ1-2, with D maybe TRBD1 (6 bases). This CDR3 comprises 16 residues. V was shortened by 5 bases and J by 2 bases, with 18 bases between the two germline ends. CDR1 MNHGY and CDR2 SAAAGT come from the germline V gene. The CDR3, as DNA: TGTGCCAGCAGTAGAAGCGGACGGGGGCAGAACTATGGCTACACCTTC. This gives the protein CASSRSGRGQNYGYTF.

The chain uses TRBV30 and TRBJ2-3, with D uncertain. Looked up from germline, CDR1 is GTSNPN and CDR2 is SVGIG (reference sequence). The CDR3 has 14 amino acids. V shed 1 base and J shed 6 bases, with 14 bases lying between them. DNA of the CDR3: TGTGCCTGGAGTGGGAACCTCCTGGGGGATACGCAGTATTTT. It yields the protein CAWSGNLLGDTQYF.

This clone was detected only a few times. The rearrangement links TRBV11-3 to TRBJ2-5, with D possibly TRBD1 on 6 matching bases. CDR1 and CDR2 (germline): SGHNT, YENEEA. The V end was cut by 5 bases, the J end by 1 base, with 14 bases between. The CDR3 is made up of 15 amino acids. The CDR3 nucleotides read TGTGCCAGCAGCCGTTCGACAGGCTTCCAAGAGACCCAGTACTTC. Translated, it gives CASSRSTGFQETQYF.

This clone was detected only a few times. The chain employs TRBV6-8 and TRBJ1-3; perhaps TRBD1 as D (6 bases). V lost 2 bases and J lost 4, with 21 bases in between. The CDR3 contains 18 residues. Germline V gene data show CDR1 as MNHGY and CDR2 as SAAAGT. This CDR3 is CASSYPRGEGARGNTIYF. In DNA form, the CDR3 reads TGTGCCAGCAGTTACCCGAGGGGGGAAGGGGCGAGAGGAAACACCATATATTTT.

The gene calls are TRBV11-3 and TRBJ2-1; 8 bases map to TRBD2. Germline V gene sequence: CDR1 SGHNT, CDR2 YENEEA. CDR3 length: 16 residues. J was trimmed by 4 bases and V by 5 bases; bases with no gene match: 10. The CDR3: CASSRRAGASYNEQFF. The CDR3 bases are TGTGCCAGCAGCCGGAGAGCGGGGGCCAGTTACAATGAGCAGTTCTTC.

CDR3 bases: TGTGCCAGCAGCCAAGTTGGTGGTCTCGCTGAAGCTTTCTTT. This encodes CASSQVGGLAEAFF. The chain combines TRBV7-6 with TRBJ1-1, with D unresolved. The length of the CDR3 is 14 residues. Deletions cut 5 bases from V and 6 bases from J, with 16 bases between. Germline V gives CDR1 SGHVS, CDR2 FNYEAQ.

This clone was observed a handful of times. The CDR3 reads CASSLSGGSGYTF. As DNA, the CDR3 is TGTGCCAGCAGTTTATCTGGTGGGAGTGGCTACACCTTC. The V gene is TRBV28, the J gene TRBJ1-2; D not certain. The ends were cut back, 1 base at V and 7 bases at J, with 10 bases in the middle. Per germline, CDR1 MDHEN and CDR2 SYDVKM. CDR3 length: 13 residues.

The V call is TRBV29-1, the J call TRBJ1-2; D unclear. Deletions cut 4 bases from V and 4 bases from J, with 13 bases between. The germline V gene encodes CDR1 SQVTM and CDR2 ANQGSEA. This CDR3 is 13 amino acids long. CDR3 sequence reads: CSVVTGFGYGYTF. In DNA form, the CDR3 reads TGCAGCGTTGTTACGGGATTCGGCTATGGCTACACCTTC.

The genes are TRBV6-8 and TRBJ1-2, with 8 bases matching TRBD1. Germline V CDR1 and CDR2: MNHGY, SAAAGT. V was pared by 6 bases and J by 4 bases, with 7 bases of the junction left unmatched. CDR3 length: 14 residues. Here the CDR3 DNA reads TGTGCCAGCAGACCGACAGGGGTCCCCTATGGCTACACCTTC. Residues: CASRPTGVPYGYTF.

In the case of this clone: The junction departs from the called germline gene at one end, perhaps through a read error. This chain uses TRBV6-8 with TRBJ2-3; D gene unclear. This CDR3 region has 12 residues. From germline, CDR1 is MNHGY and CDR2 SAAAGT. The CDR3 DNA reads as TGTGCCATCAGTGGCCGCACAGATACGCAGTATTTT. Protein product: CAISGRTDTQYF.

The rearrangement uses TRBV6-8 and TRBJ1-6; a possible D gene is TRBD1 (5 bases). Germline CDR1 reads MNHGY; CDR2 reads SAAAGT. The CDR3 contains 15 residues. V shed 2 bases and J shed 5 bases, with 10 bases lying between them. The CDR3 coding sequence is TGTGCCAGCAGTTACGCTGGAGGGGATAATTCACCCCTCCACTTT. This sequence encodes CASSYAGGDNSPLHF.

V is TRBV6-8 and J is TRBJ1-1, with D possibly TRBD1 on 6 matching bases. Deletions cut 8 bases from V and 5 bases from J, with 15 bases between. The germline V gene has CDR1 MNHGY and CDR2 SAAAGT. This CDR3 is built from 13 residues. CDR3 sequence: CASRLRGGTEAFF. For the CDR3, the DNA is TGTGCCAGCCGGCTGCGAGGGGGGACTGAAGCTTTCTTT.

Here the CDR3 DNA reads TGTGCCAGCAGCGTGACAGCTATGAACACTGAAGCTTTCTTT. Its translation: CASSVTAMNTEAFF. The rearrangement joins TRBV11-3 to TRBJ1-1; D is possibly TRBD1 (5 bases). The germline V and J ends were trimmed by 5 bases and 0 bases, with 10 bases remaining between them. The germline V gene has CDR1 SGHNT and CDR2 YENEEA. The CDR3 is 14 amino acids.

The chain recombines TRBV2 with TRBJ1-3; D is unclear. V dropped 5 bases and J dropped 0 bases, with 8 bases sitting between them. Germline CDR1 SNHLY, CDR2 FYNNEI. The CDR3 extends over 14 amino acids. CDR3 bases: TGTGCCAGCAGTTTGACCAACTCTGGAAACACCATATATTTT. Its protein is CASSLTNSGNTIYF.

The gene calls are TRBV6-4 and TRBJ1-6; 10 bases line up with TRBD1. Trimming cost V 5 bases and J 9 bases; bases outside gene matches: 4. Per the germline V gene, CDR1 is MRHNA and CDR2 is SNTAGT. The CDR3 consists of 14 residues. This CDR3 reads CASSLGTGVSPLHF. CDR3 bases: TGTGCCAGCAGTTTAGGGACAGGGGTTTCACCCCTCCACTTT.

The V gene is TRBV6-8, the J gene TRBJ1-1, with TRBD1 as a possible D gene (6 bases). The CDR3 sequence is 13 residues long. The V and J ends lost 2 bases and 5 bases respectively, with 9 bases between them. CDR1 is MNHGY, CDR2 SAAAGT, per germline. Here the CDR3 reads CASSYGGRTEAFF. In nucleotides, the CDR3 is TGTGCCAGCAGTTACGGGGGGCGTACTGAAGCTTTCTTT.

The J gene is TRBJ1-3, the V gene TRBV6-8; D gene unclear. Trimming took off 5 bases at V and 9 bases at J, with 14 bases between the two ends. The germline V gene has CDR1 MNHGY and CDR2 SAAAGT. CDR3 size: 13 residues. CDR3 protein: CASSAGRSTTIYF. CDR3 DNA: TGTGCCAGCAGTGCCGGACGAAGCACCACCATATATTTT.

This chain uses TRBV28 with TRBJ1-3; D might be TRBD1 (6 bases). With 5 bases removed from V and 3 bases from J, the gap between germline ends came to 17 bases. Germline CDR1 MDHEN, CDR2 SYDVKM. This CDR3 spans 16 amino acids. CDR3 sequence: CASSPQGFIFGNTIYF. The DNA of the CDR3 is TGTGCCAGCAGTCCCCAGGGGTTCATCTTTGGAAACACCATATATTTT.

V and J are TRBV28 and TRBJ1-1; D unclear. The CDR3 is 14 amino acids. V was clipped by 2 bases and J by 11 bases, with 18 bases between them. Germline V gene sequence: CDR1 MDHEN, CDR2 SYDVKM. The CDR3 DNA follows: TGTGCCAGCAGTTTAGTGGACCAAACAACGGGGGCTTTCTTT. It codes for CASSLVDQTTGAFF.

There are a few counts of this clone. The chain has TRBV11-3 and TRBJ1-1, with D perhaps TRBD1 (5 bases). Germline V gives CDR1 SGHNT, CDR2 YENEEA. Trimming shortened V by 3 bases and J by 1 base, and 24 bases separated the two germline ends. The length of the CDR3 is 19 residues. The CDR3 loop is CASSLDLRGQGGPNTEAFF. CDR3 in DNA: TGTGCCAGCAGCTTGGATTTAAGAGGGCAGGGTGGTCCGAACACTGAAGCTTTCTTT.

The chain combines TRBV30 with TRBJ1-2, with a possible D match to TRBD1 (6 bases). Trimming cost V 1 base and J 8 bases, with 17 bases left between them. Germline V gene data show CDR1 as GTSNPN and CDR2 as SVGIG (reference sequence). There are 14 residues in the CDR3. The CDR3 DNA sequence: TGTGCCTGGAGTGGAGGGAGGGGGACCAGAGGCTACACCTTC. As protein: CAWSGGRGTRGYTF.

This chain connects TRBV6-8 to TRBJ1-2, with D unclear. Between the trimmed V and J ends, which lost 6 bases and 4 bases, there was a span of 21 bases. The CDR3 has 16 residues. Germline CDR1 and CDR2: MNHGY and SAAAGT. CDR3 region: CASSPGRPDLGYGYTF. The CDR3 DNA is TGTGCCAGCAGCCCCGGACGGCCGGATTTGGGCTATGGCTACACCTTC.

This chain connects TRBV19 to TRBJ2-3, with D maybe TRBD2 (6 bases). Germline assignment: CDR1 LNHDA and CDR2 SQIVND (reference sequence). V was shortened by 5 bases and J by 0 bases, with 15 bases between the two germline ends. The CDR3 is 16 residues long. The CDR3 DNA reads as TGTGCCAGTAGTGGGGCCCCGGGGACTAGCACAGATACGCAGTATTTT. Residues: CASSGAPGTSTDTQYF.

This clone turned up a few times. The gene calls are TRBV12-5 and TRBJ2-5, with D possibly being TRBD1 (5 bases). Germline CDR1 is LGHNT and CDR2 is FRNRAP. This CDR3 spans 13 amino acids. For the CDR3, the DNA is TGTGCCAGCACCCCGCCAGGGTTAGAGACCCAGTACTTC. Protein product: CASTPPGLETQYF.

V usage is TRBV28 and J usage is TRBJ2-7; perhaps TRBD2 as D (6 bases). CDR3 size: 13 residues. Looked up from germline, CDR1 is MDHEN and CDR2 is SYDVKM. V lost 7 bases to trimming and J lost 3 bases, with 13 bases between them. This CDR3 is CASTRPGSYEQYV. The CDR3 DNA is TGTGCCAGCACACGCCCCGGGAGCTACGAGCAGTACGTC.

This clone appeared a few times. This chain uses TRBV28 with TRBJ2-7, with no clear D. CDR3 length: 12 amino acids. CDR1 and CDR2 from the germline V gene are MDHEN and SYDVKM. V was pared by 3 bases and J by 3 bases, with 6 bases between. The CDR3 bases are TGTGCCAGCAGTTTTCAAGGCTACGAGCAGTACGTC. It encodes CASSFQGYEQYV.

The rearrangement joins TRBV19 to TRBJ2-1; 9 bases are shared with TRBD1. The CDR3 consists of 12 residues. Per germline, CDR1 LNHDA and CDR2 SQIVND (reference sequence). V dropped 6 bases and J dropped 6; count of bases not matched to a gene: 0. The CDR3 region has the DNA TGTGCCAGTAGGACAGGGGGCAATGAGCAGTTCTTC. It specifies CASRTGGNEQFF.

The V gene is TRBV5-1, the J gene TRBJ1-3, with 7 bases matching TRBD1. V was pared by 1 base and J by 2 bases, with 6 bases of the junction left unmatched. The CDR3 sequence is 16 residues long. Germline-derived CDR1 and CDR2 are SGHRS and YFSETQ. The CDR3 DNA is TGCGCCAGCAGCTTGACGTCGACAGGGACTGGAAACACCATATATTTT. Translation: CASSLTSTGTGNTIYF.

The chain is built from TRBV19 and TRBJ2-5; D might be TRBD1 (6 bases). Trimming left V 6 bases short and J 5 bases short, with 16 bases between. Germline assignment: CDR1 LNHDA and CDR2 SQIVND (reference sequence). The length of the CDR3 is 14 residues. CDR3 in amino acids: CASRVQGFVETQYF. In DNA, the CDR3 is TGTGCCAGTAGGGTTCAGGGGTTTGTCGAGACCCAGTACTTC.

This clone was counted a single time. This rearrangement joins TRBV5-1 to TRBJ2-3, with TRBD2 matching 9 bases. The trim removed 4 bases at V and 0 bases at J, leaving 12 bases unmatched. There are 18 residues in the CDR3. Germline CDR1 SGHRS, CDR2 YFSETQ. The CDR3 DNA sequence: TGCGCCAGCAGCCTTGCAGCGGGGGGTCGAACTAGCACAGATACGCAGTATTTT. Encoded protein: CASSLAAGGRTSTDTQYF.